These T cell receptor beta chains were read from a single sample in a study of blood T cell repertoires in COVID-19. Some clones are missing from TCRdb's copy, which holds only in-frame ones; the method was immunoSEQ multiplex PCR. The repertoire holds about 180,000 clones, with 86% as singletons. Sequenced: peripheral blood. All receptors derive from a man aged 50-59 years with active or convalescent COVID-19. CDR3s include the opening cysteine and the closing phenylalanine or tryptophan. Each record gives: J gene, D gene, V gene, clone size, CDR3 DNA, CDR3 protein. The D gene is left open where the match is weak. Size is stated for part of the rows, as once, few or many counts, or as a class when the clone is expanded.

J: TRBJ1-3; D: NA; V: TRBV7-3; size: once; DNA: TGTGCCAGCAGCTTAAGCCCGTGGAGCTCTGGAAACACCATATATTTT; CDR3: CASSLSPWSSGNTIYF
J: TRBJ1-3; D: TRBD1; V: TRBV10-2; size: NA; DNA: TGCGCCAGCTGGACAGGGGCTGGAAACACCATATATTTT; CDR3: CASWTGAGNTIYF
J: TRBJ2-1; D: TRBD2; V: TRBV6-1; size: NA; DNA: TGTGCCAGCAGTGAAGCGATAGCGGGAAACAATGAGCAGTTCTTC; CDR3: CASSEAIAGNNEQFF
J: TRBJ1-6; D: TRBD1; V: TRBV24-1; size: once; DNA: TGTGCCACCAGTGATTCGCGACAGGGATACAATTCACCCCTCCACTTT; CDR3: CATSDSRQGYNSPLHF
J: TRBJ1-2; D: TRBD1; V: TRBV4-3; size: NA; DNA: TGCGCCAGCAGCCAATCAATACAGGGGCGAGGCTACACCTTC; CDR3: CASSQSIQGRGYTF
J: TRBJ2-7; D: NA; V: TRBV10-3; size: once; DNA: TGTGCCATCAAGGAGGCGGGACCCTACGAGCAGTACTTC; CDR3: CAIKEAGPYEQYF
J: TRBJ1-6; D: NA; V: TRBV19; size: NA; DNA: TGTGCCAGTAGTTCCGCGTCCAGGGGCTATAATTCACCCCTCCACTTT; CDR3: CASSSASRGYNSPLHF
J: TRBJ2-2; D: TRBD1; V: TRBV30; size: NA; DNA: TGTGCCTGGAGTTGGGGGACAGGGGGCGCCGGCGGGGAGCTGTTTTTT; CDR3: CAWSWGTGGAGGELFF
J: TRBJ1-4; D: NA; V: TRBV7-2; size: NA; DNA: TGTGCCAGCAGCTCGGGACACTTTACAACTAATGAAAAACTGTTTTTT; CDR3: CASSSGHFTTNEKLFF
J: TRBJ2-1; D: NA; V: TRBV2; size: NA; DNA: TGTGCCAGCAGTGAAAACGGGACACCCGGGAATGAGCAGTTCTTC; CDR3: CASSENGTPGNEQFF
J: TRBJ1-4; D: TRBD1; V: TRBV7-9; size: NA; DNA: TGTGCCAGCAGCTCCGGGACAGGGAATGAAAAACTGTTTTTT; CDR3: CASSSGTGNEKLFF
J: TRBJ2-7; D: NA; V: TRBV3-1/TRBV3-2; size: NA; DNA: TGTGCCAGCAGCAAGACTAGTATCTACGAGCAGTACTTC; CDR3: CASSKTSIYEQYF
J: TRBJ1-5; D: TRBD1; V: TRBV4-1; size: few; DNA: TGCGCCAGCAGCCAGGCGGACAGGGGTAGCAATCAGCCCCAGCATTTT; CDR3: CASSQADRGSNQPQHF
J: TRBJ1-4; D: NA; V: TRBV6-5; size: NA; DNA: TGTGCCAGCAGTCCCAGGGAGGTCGGAAATGAAAAACTGTTTTTT; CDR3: CASSPREVGNEKLFF
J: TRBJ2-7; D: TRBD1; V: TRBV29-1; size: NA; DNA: TGCAGCGTTGAGGGACAGGGAGACTACGAGCAGTACTTC; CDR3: CSVEGQGDYEQYF
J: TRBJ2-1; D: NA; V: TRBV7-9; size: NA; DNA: TGTGCCAGCAGCTTTCCCCTAGCGGAGCAGTTCTTC; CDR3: CASSFPLAEQFF
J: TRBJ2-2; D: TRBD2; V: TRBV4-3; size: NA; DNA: TGCGCCAGCAGCGCCGGCGGACTAGCGGGGGGCACGAACACCGGGGAGCTGTTTTTT; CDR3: CASSAGGLAGGTNTGELFF
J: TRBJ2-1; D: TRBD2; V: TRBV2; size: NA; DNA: TGTGCCAGCAGCCCGACTAGCGGGAGATTGAATGAGCAGTTCTTC; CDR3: CASSPTSGRLNEQFF
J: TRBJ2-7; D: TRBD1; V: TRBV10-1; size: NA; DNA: TGCGCCAGCAGTGGTGACAGGGTAAACGAGCAGTACTTC; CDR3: CASSGDRVNEQYF
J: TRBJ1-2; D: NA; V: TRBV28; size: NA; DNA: TGTGCCAGCGGGACTCTGGATGGCTACACCTTC; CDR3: CASGTLDGYTF
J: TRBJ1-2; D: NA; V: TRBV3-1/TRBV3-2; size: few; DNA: TGTGCCAGCGGTCCAGGGGCCTATGGCTACACCTTC; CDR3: CASGPGAYGYTF
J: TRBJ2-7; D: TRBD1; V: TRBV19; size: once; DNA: TGTGCCAGTAGTGACAGGGGCCTTCCCCCCTACGAGCAGTACTTC; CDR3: CASSDRGLPPYEQYF
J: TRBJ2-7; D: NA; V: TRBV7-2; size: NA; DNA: TGTGCCAGCAGATCTTACGGTTCCTACGAGCAGTACTTC; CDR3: CASRSYGSYEQYF
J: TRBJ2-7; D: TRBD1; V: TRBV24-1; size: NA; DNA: TGTGCCACCAGTGAAGACCCTGGACAGGGCCCCACCGAGCAGTACTTC; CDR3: CATSEDPGQGPTEQYF